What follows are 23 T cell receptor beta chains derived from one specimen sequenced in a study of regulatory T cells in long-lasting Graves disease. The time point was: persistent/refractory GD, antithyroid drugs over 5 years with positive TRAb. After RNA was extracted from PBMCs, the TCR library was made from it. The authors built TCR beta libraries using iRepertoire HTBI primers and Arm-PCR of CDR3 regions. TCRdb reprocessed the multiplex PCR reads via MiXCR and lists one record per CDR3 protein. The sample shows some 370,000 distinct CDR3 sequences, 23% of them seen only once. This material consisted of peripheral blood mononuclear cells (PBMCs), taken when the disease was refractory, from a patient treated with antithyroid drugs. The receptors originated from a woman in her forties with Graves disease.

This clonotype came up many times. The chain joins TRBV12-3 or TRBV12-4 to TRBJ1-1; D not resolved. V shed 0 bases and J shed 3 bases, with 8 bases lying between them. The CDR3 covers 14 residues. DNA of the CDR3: TGTGCCAGCAGTTTAGCTCAGAAATACACTGAAGCTTTCTTT. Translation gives CASSLAQKYTEAFF.

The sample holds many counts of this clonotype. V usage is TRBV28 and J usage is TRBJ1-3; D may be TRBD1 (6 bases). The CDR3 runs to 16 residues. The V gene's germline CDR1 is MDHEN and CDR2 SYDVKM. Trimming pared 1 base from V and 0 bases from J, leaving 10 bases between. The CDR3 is CASSLSVGGSGNTIYF. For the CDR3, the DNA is TGTGCCAGCAGTTTATCCGTAGGGGGCTCTGGAAACACCATATATTTT.

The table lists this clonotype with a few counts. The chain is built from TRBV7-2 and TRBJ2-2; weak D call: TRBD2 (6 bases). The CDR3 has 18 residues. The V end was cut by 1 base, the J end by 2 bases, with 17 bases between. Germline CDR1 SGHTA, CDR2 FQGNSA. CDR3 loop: CASSLVGTFRTNTGELFF. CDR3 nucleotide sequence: TGTGCCAGCAGCTTAGTCGGGACTTTCCGGACTAACACCGGGGAGCTGTTTTTT.

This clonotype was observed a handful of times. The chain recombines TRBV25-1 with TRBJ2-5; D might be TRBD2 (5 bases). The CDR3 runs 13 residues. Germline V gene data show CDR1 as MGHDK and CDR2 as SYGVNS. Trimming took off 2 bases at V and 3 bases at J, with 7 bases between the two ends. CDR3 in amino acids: CASSETRKETQYF. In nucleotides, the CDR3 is TGTGCCAGCAGTGAAACTAGAAAAGAGACCCAGTACTTC.

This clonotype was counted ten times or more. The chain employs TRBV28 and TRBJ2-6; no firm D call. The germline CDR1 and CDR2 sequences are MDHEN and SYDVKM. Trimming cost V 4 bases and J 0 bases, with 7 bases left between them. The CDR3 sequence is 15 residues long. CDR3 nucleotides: TGTGCCAGCAGTTGGGCCAGCTCTGGGGCCAACGTCCTGACTTTC. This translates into CASSWASSGANVLTF.

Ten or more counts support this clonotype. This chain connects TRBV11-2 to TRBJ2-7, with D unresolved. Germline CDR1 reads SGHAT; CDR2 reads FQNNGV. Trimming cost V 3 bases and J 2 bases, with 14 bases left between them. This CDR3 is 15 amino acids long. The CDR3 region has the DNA TGTGCCAGCAGCTTCGGAGCTAGTCGGACCTACGAGCAGTACTTC. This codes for CASSFGASRTYEQYF.

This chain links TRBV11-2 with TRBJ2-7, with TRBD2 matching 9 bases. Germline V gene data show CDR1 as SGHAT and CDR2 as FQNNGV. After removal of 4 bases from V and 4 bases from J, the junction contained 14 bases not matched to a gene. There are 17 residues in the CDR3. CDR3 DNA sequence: TGTGCCAGCAGCTCCCTCTCTGGGGTAGCGGGAGTATACGAGCAGTACTTC. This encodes CASSSLSGVAGVYEQYF. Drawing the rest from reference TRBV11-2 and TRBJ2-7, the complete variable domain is EAGVAQSPRYKIIEKRQSVAFWCNPISGHATLYWYQQILGQGPKLLIQFQNNGVVDDSQLPKDRFSAERLKGVDSTLKIQPAKLEDSAVYLCASSSLSGVAGVYEQYFGPGTRLTVT.

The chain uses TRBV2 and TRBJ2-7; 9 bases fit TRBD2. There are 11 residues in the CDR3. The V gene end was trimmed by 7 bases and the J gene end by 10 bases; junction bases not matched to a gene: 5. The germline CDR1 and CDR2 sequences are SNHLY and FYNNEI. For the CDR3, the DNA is TGTGCCAGCACGGTAGCGGGAGACCAGTACTTC. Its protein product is CASTVAGDQYF.

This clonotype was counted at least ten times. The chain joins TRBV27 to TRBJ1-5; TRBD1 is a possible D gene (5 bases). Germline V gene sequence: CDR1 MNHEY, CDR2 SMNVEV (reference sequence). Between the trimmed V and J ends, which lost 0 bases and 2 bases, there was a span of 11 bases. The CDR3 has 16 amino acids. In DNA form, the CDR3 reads TGTGCCAGCAGTTTATCTCGACAGAGGGGCAATCAGCCCCAGCATTTT. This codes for CASSLSRQRGNQPQHF.

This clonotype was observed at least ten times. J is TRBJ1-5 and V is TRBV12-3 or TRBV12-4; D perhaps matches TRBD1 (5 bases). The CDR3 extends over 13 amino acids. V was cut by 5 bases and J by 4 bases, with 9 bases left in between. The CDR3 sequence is CASSHGGNQPQHF. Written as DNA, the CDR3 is TGTGCCAGCAGTCACGGGGGAAATCAGCCCCAGCATTTT.

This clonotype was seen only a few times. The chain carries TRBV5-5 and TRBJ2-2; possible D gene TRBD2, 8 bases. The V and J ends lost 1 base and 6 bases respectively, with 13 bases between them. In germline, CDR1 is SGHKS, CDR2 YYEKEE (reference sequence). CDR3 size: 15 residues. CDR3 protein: CASSLTGRGPGELFF. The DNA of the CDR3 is TGTGCCAGCAGCTTGACCGGGAGGGGGCCCGGGGAGCTGTTTTTT.

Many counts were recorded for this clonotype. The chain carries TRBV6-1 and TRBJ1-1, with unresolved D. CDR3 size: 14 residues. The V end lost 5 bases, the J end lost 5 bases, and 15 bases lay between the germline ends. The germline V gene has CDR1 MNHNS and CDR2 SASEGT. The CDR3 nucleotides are TGTGCCAGCAGTCTAAGGACGGGCAGTACTGAAGCTTTCTTT. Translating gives CASSLRTGSTEAFF.

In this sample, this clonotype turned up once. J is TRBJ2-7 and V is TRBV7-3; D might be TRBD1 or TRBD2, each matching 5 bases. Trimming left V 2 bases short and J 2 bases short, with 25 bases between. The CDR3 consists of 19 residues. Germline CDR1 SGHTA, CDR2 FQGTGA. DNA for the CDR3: TGTGCCAGCAGCTTAGTAGGAGCCATAGCCGGGACGTTTCCCTACGAGCAGTACTTC. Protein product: CASSLVGAIAGTFPYEQYF.

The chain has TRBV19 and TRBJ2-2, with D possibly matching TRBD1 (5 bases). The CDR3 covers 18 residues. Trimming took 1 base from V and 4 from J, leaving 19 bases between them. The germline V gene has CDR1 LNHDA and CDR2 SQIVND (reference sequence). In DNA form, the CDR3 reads TGTGCCAGTAGTATAGCCCCTATTCAGGGATACAGCACCGGGGAGCTGTTTTTT. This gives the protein CASSIAPIQGYSTGELFF.

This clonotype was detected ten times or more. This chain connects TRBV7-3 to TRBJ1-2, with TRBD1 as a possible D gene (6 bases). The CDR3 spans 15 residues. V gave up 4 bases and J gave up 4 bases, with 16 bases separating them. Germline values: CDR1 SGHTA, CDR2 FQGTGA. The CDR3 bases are TGTGCCAGCAGCTCCGTTCCGGGGGCCCGCTATGGCTACACCTTC. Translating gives CASSSVPGARYGYTF.

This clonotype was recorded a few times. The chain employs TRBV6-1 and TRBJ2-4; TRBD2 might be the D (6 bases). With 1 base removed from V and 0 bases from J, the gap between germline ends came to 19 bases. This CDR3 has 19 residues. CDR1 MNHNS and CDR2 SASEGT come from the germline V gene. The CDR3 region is CASSEDGGQTFLAKNIQYF. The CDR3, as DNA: TGTGCCAGCAGTGAAGACGGGGGTCAAACGTTTCTAGCCAAAAACATTCAGTACTTC.

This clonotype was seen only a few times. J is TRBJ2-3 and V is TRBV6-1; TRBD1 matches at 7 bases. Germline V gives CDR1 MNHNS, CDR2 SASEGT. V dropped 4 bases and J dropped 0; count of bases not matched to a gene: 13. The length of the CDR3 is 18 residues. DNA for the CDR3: TGTGCCAGCAGTGTACGGACAGGAGTACTTTCTAGCACAGATACGCAGTATTTT. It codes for CASSVRTGVLSSTDTQYF.

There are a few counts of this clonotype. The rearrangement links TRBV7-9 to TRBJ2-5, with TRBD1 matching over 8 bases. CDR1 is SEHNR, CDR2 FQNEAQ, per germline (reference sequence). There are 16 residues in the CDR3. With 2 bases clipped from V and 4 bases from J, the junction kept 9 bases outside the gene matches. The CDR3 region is CASSLTTGASGETQYF. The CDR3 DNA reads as TGTGCCAGCAGCTTAACGACAGGGGCAAGTGGAGAGACCCAGTACTTC.

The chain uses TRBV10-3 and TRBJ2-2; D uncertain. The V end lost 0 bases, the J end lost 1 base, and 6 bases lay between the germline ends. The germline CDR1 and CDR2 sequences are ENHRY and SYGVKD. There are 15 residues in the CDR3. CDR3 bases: TGTGCCATCAGTGAGTCGATCAGGAACACCGGGGAGCTGTTTTTT. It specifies CAISESIRNTGELFF.

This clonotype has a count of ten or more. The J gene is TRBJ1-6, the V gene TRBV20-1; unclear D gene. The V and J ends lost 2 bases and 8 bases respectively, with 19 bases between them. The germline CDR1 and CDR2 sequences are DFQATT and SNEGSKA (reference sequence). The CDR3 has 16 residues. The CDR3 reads CSARFTLGRRHSPLHF. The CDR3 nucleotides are TGCAGTGCTAGATTTACCCTGGGAAGGAGGCATTCACCCCTCCACTTT.

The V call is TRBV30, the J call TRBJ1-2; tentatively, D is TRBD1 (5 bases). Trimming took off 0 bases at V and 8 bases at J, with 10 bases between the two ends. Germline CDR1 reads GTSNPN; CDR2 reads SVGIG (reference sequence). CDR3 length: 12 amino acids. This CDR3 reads CAWSVGAEGYTF. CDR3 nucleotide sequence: TGTGCCTGGAGTGTAGGGGCAGAAGGCTACACCTTC.

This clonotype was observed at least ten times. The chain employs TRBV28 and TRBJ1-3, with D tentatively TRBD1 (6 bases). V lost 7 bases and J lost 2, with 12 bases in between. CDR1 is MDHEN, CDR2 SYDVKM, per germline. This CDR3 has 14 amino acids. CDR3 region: CASTQGGTGNTIYF. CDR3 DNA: TGTGCCAGCACCCAAGGGGGGACTGGAAACACCATATATTTT.

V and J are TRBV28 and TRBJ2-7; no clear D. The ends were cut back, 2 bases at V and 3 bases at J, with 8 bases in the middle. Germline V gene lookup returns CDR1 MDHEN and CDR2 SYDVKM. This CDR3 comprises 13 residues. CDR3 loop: CASSLRPDYEQYF. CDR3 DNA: TGTGCCAGCAGTTTAAGGCCCGACTACGAGCAGTACTTC.